The source of this T cell receptor beta chain is a study of T cell responses to AZD1222 COVID-19 vaccine. Across the whole study: Pooled together were second doses at about 4 or about 12 weeks. General study points: In all cases, repertoires were sampled only after the peak T cell response. Among the donors, most were white British and more were female, and clonal diversity was possibly underestimated.

Profiling relied on immunoSEQ multiplex PCR, and the TCRdb table lists in-frame clones only, not all of them. The top ten clones hold roughly 4.1% of a sample with some 120,000 clones, around 92% of them seen once. Looked up from germline, CDR1 is SGHRS and CDR2 is YFSETQ. CDR3 length: 19 residues. After removal of 4 bases from V and 0 bases from J, the junction contained 19 bases not matched to a gene. In the case of this clone: What it binds is unknown.

The J gene is TRBJ2-7, the V gene TRBV5-1, with 7 positions matching TRBD2. The starting material was peripheral blood, obtained on day 0 of AZD1222 vaccination. The sequence came from an adult in good health. This chain's CDR3 is CASSARNSQLGLNSYEQYF. In nucleotides, the CDR3 is TGCGCCAGCAGCGCTAGAAACTCTCAACTGGGACTAAACTCCTACGAGCAGTACTTC.